A selection of T cell receptor beta chains follows, all from one sample in a study of blood T cell repertoires in COVID-19. Measured with immunoSEQ multiplex PCR; TCRdb has only the in-frame clones, and not every one. The table shows about 290,000 clones, with approximately 91% occurring only once. The specimen was PBMCs or T cells enriched from blood (not recorded which). The receptors derive from a woman aged 40 to 50 who had recovered from COVID-19. The CDR3 runs from the conserved cysteine through the conserved F or W. The order of the fields is D gene, J gene, CDR3 length, clone size, V gene, CDR3 protein, CDR3 DNA. D genes are given only for firm matches. Some rows mark clone size as missing; the rest say once, few, many or name a class of expanded clone.

D: TRBD1
J: TRBJ1-2
length: 13
size: -
V: TRBV27
CDR3: CASWNRGRRGYTF
DNA: TGTGCCAGCTGGAACAGGGGGCGACGTGGCTACACCTTC

D: -
J: TRBJ2-2
length: 19
size: -
V: TRBV10-3
CDR3: CAISVTIDERRPGGGELFF
DNA: TGTGCCATCAGTGTCACGATCGACGAACGGCGACCTGGCGGCGGGGAGCTGTTTTTT

D: TRBD1
J: TRBJ1-1
length: 14
size: -
V: TRBV25-1
CDR3: CASSRGGKNTEAFF
DNA: TGTGCCAGCAGTCGAGGGGGCAAGAACACTGAAGCTTTCTTT

D: -
J: TRBJ2-3
length: 16
size: -
V: TRBV7-9
CDR3: CASSLGGGRGTDTQYF
DNA: TGTGCCAGCAGCTTAGGAGGGGGGAGGGGCACAGATACGCAGTATTTT

D: -
J: TRBJ2-5
length: 12
size: few
V: TRBV11-3
CDR3: CASSAGKETQYF
DNA: TGTGCCAGCAGCGCGGGGAAAGAGACCCAGTACTTC

D: -
J: TRBJ2-7
length: 15
size: -
V: TRBV4-3
CDR3: CASSRSEGGSYEQYF
DNA: TGCGCCAGCAGCCGTTCGGAGGGAGGCTCCTACGAGCAGTACTTC

D: -
J: TRBJ2-1
length: 16
size: -
V: TRBV7-9
CDR3: CASSSIPGTGYNEQFF
DNA: TGTGCCAGCAGCTCAATACCCGGGACTGGATACAATGAGCAGTTCTTC

D: -
J: TRBJ1-3
length: 14
size: -
V: TRBV5-6
CDR3: CASSSSGLGNTIYF
DNA: TGTGCCAGCAGCTCCTCAGGGTTAGGAAACACCATATATTTT

D: TRBD1
J: TRBJ1-1
length: 12
size: -
V: TRBV12-3/TRBV12-4
CDR3: CASDNRGTEAFF
DNA: TGTGCCAGCGACAACAGGGGAACTGAAGCTTTCTTT

D: -
J: TRBJ2-1
length: 16
size: -
V: TRBV19
CDR3: CASSIPGRDSYNEQFF
DNA: TGTGCCAGTAGTATACCTGGGAGAGATTCCTACAATGAGCAGTTCTTC

D: -
J: TRBJ1-1
length: 14
size: -
V: TRBV2
CDR3: CASKTGIRNTEAFF
DNA: TGTGCCAGCAAAACGGGTATACGGAACACTGAAGCTTTCTTT

D: -
J: TRBJ1-6
length: 14
size: -
V: TRBV6-5
CDR3: CASSLAGNNSPLHF
DNA: TGTGCCAGCAGTTTGGCAGGGAATAATTCACCCCTCCACTTT

D: TRBD2
J: TRBJ2-1
length: 15
size: -
V: TRBV7-8
CDR3: CASSTSGYSYNEQFF
DNA: TGTGCCAGCAGCACTAGCGGTTACTCCTACAATGAGCAGTTCTTC

D: TRBD1
J: TRBJ1-4
length: 14
size: -
V: TRBV5-4
CDR3: CASSLKTGDEKLFF
DNA: TGTGCCAGCAGCTTAAAAACAGGGGACGAAAAACTGTTTTTT

D: -
J: TRBJ2-1
length: 14
size: -
V: TRBV4-1
CDR3: CASSQTSDRGEQFF
DNA: TGCGCCAGCAGCCAAACCTCCGATAGGGGAGAGCAGTTCTTC

D: -
J: TRBJ2-7
length: 13
size: few
V: TRBV7-8
CDR3: CASSFLSSGEQYF
DNA: TGTGCCAGCAGCTTCTTAAGTTCCGGGGAGCAGTACTTC

D: -
J: TRBJ2-1
length: 16
size: -
V: TRBV5-1
CDR3: CASSPQNVQGSNEQFF
DNA: TGCGCCAGCAGCCCACAAAATGTACAGGGTAGTAATGAGCAGTTCTTC

D: -
J: TRBJ2-5
length: 11
size: -
V: TRBV20-1
CDR3: CSATYQETQYF
DNA: TGCAGTGCTACGTACCAAGAGACCCAGTACTTC

D: TRBD2
J: TRBJ2-3
length: 20
size: -
V: TRBV6-2/TRBV6-3
CDR3: CASSFPRGWQRGGTTDTQYF
DNA: TGTGCCAGCAGCTTCCCTCGTGGGTGGCAGCGGGGTGGAACCACAGATACGCAGTATTTT

D: -
J: TRBJ1-2
length: 14
size: once
V: TRBV20-1
CDR3: CSASSPEGTYGYTF
DNA: TGCAGTGCTAGTTCGCCGGAAGGGACATATGGCTACACCTTC

D: TRBD1
J: TRBJ1-2
length: 16
size: -
V: TRBV4-3
CDR3: CASSLLPGQGLGGYTF
DNA: TGCGCCAGCAGCCTATTGCCGGGACAGGGTCTAGGTGGCTACACCTTC

D: -
J: TRBJ2-1
length: 16
size: -
V: TRBV18
CDR3: CASSPPAAISYNEQFF
DNA: TGTGCCAGCTCACCACCTGCGGCTATCTCCTACAATGAGCAGTTCTTC

D: TRBD1
J: TRBJ1-1
length: 17
size: -
V: TRBV4-1
CDR3: CASSGRDSSLMNTEAFF
DNA: TGCGCCAGCAGCGGCCGGGACAGCTCCCTTATGAACACTGAAGCTTTCTTT

D: TRBD1
J: TRBJ1-1
length: 18
size: -
V: TRBV19
CDR3: CASSALGQGRGVRTEAFF
DNA: TGTGCCAGTAGTGCCCTCGGACAGGGAAGGGGAGTTAGGACTGAAGCTTTCTTT

D: -
J: TRBJ2-1
length: 14
size: few
V: TRBV15
CDR3: CATSVSTGLTEQFF
DNA: TGTGCCACCAGCGTATCAACAGGGCTAACTGAGCAGTTCTTC

D: -
J: TRBJ1-2
length: 13
size: -
V: TRBV4-3
CDR3: CASSLEQGTGYTF
DNA: TGCGCCAGCAGCCTAGAACAGGGAACTGGCTACACCTTC

D: TRBD1
J: TRBJ1-1
length: 16
size: -
V: TRBV25-1
CDR3: CASGDPPGQGKTEAFF
DNA: TGTGCCAGCGGCGATCCCCCGGGACAGGGAAAAACTGAAGCTTTCTTT

D: TRBD2
J: TRBJ2-5
length: 16
size: -
V: TRBV7-2
CDR3: CASNEGLAGGPGTQYF
DNA: TGTGCCAGCAACGAAGGGCTAGCGGGAGGGCCAGGGACCCAGTACTTC

D: TRBD1
J: TRBJ1-1
length: 13
size: once
V: TRBV5-1
CDR3: CASSPTTGGEAFF
DNA: TGCGCCAGCAGCCCTACGACAGGGGGGGAAGCTTTCTTT

D: TRBD1
J: TRBJ1-5
length: 13
size: -
V: TRBV11-1
CDR3: CASSIDRGQPQHF
DNA: TGTGCCAGCAGCATAGACAGGGGCCAGCCCCAGCATTTT

D: TRBD1
J: TRBJ2-5
length: 14
size: -
V: TRBV7-9
CDR3: CASSDRTGPETQYF
DNA: TGTGCCAGCAGCGACAGGACAGGGCCCGAGACCCAGTACTTC

D: TRBD1
J: TRBJ1-5
length: 17
size: -
V: TRBV7-3
CDR3: CASSFPNPGTGLQPQHF
DNA: TGTGCCAGCAGCTTCCCAAATCCCGGGACAGGGCTTCAGCCCCAGCATTTT

D: -
J: TRBJ1-2
length: 14
size: -
V: TRBV27
CDR3: CASGPYRSNYGYTF
DNA: TGTGCCAGCGGACCCTACAGGTCTAACTATGGCTACACCTTC

D: -
J: TRBJ2-2
length: 13
size: -
V: TRBV6-5
CDR3: CASRFQRTGELFF
DNA: TGTGCCAGCAGGTTTCAGCGGACCGGGGAGCTGTTTTTT

D: -
J: TRBJ1-2
length: 15
size: -
V: TRBV11-2
CDR3: CASSLEVTGYLGYTF
DNA: TGTGCCAGCAGCTTAGAGGTAACAGGCTACCTTGGCTACACCTTC

D: TRBD2
J: TRBJ2-1
length: 15
size: -
V: TRBV10-3
CDR3: CAISPGGLSYNEQFF
DNA: TGTGCCATCAGCCCGGGGGGGCTTTCCTACAATGAGCAGTTCTTC

D: -
J: TRBJ1-2
length: 14
size: -
V: TRBV5-6
CDR3: CASSLKNQNYGYTF
DNA: TGTGCCAGCAGCTTGAAAAACCAGAACTATGGCTACACCTTC

D: -
J: TRBJ1-4
length: 15
size: once
V: TRBV19
CDR3: CASSPRRTDNEKLFF
DNA: TGTGCCAGTAGTCCCCGCAGGACAGATAATGAAAAACTGTTTTTT

D: TRBD1
J: TRBJ1-2
length: 15
size: -
V: TRBV27
CDR3: CASSSGQAPNYGYTF
DNA: TGTGCCAGCAGTTCCGGACAGGCCCCTAACTATGGCTACACCTTC

D: -
J: TRBJ2-3
length: 13
size: -
V: TRBV20-1
CDR3: CSASLGRTDTQYF
DNA: TGCAGTGCCAGTCTTGGGCGCACAGATACGCAGTATTTT

D: TRBD1
J: TRBJ1-1
length: 12
size: -
V: TRBV11-2
CDR3: CASSSGGTEAFF
DNA: TGTGCCAGCAGCTCAGGGGGCACTGAAGCTTTCTTT

D: -
J: TRBJ1-1
length: 14
size: -
V: TRBV6-5
CDR3: CASRAEAMNTEAFF
DNA: TGTGCCAGCAGGGCGGAAGCAATGAACACTGAAGCTTTCTTT

D: TRBD1
J: TRBJ1-5
length: 18
size: -
V: TRBV2
CDR3: CASDPGQGARVSNQPQHF
DNA: TGTGCCAGCGACCCAGGACAGGGGGCAAGGGTGAGCAATCAGCCCCAGCATTTT

D: TRBD2
J: TRBJ2-5
length: 15
size: -
V: TRBV9
CDR3: CASSVGLFGGETQYF
DNA: TGTGCCAGCAGCGTCGGACTCTTCGGGGGGGAGACCCAGTACTTC

D: TRBD1
J: TRBJ1-1
length: 14
size: -
V: TRBV5-4
CDR3: CASRFSGTGIEAFF
DNA: TGTGCCAGCAGATTCTCCGGGACAGGAATTGAAGCTTTCTTT

D: -
J: TRBJ1-5
length: 12
size: -
V: TRBV2
CDR3: CASRRDNQPQHF
DNA: TGTGCCAGCAGGCGGGACAATCAGCCCCAGCATTTT

D: -
J: TRBJ1-2
length: 12
size: once
V: TRBV7-2
CDR3: CASSLSGYGYTF
DNA: TGTGCCAGCAGCTTATCGGGCTATGGCTACACCTTC

D: TRBD1
J: TRBJ2-5
length: 15
size: -
V: TRBV5-1
CDR3: CASSSGTEVQETQYF
DNA: TGCGCCAGCAGCTCAGGGACAGAAGTCCAAGAGACCCAGTACTTC

D: TRBD2
J: TRBJ2-1
length: 16
size: -
V: TRBV9
CDR3: CASSELGLALYNEQFF
DNA: TGTGCCAGCAGCGAGCTGGGACTAGCGTTATACAATGAGCAGTTCTTC

D: TRBD1
J: TRBJ2-3
length: 15
size: -
V: TRBV10-3
CDR3: CAISESTGGSDTQYF
DNA: TGTGCCATCAGTGAGTCGACAGGGGGCTCTGATACGCAGTATTTT

D: TRBD1
J: TRBJ2-5
length: 16
size: -
V: TRBV5-6
CDR3: CASSPLGRTGKETQYF
DNA: TGTGCCAGCAGTCCCCTCGGCCGGACAGGGAAAGAGACCCAGTACTTC

D: -
J: TRBJ1-2
length: 14
size: -
V: TRBV9
CDR3: CASSLQTKTDGYTF
DNA: TGTGCCAGCAGCCTACAAACGAAGACAGATGGCTACACCTTC